The 5 T cell receptor beta chains in this list originate from one sample, sequenced in a study of beta chain features in type 1 diabetes. Whole-study findings and limits: A moderate, significant TCRB CDR3 shortening appeared in type 1 diabetes across four CD4+ subsets.

Antigens of these TCRs are unknown. As every portion of the isolated RNA was reverse transcribed, the sequencing read expressed TCRB transcripts. Using immunoSEQ multiplex PCR, the repertoire was profiled, and TCRdb retains in-frame clones only, with some absent. The repertoire has some 360,000 clones, around a tenth of them found once; the top ten carry about 0.64%. Sequenced: central memory CD4+ T cells from blood. These receptors all stem from a man aged 30 to 39 with type 1 diabetes.

Comment on this clone: Other DNA sequences in the sample encode the same CDR3. V is TRBV29-1 and J is TRBJ2-6, with D perhaps TRBD1 or TRBD2 (7 bases each). The length of the CDR3 is 17 residues. V dropped 2 bases and J dropped 0 bases, with 14 bases sitting between them. CDR1 is SQVTM and CDR2 is ANQGSEA in the germline V gene. In DNA form, the CDR3 reads TGCAGCGTTGAAAGGGGAGGGGGCGTCTCTGGGGCCAACGTCCTGACTTTC. It encodes CSVERGGGVSGANVLTF.

The chain has TRBV6-5 and TRBJ2-2; no definite D call. V was clipped by 2 bases and J by 3 bases, with 7 bases between them. The V gene's germline CDR1 is MNHEY and CDR2 SVGAGI. This CDR3 region has 14 residues. For the CDR3, the DNA is TGTGCCAGCAGTTACGGGCTTTACACCGGGGAGCTGTTTTTT. Protein sequence: CASSYGLYTGELFF.

J is TRBJ2-1 and V is TRBV7-9, with D uncertain. V gave up 5 bases and J gave up 7 bases, with 9 bases separating them. CDR3 length: 12 amino acids. Germline V lookup: CDR1 SEHNR, CDR2 FQNEAQ (reference sequence). The CDR3 coding sequence is TGTGCCAGCAGCCAACACGGGAATGAGCAGTTCTTC. It is translated as CASSQHGNEQFF.

There are many counts of this clone. The chain couples TRBV6-5 to TRBJ1-2, with D hard to call. This CDR3 has 14 amino acids. V was trimmed by 5 bases and J by 2 bases, leaving 12 bases between them. CDR1 is MNHEY, CDR2 SVGAGI, per germline. For the CDR3, the DNA is TGTGCCAGCAGTCCGAATGGACGGAACTATGGCTACACCTTC. Amino acid sequence: CASSPNGRNYGYTF.

In this sample, this clone turned up a few times. The chain has TRBV6-6 and TRBJ1-1; D gene unclear. The V end lost 4 bases, the J end lost 1 base, and 13 bases lay between the germline ends. Germline CDR1 is MNHNY and CDR2 is SVGAGI (reference sequence). The CDR3 is 15 amino acids. The CDR3 sequence: CASSFPRPRNTEAFF. CDR3 in DNA: TGTGCCAGCAGTTTCCCTAGACCGAGGAACACTGAAGCTTTCTTT.